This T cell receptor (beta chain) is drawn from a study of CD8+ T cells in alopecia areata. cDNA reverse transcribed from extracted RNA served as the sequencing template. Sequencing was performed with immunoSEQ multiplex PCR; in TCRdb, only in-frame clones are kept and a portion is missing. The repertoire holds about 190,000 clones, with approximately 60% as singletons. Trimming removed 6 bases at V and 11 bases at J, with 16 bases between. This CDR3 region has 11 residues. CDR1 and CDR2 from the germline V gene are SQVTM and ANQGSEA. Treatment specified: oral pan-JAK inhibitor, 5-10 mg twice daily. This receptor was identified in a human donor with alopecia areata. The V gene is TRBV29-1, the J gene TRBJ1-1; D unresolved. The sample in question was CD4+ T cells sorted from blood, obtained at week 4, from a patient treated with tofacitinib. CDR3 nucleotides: TGCAGCGTCGAGGTGGGGTCGGGTGCTTTCTTT. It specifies CSVEVGSGAFF.